The 24 T cell receptor beta chains listed next were all sequenced from one sample in a study of shared clonotypes between healthy human individuals. The protocol was immunoSEQ multiplex PCR, while the TCRdb copy is restricted to in-frame clones and leaves out a portion. The sample consists of hundreds of thousands of clones, approximately 71% of them appearing once. What was sequenced was PBMCs. These receptors were obtained from a woman aged 40 to 50 in good health. Some clones in this sample may be carry-over from other donors' samples.

In nucleotides, the CDR3 is TGTGCCAGCAGCTTAGAACTAGTGGTTGTGTCAGATACGCAGTATTTT. It is translated as CASSLELVVVSDTQYF. The rearrangement joins TRBV11-2 to TRBJ2-3; possibly TRBD2 for D (5 bases). Germline loops: CDR1 SGHAT, CDR2 FQNNGV. V was clipped by 0 bases and J by 4 bases, with 14 bases between them. This CDR3 is built from 16 residues.

The V and J genes are TRBV7-2 and TRBJ1-2; D might be TRBD1 (6 bases). Per the germline V gene, CDR1 is SGHTA and CDR2 is FQGNSA. This CDR3 contains 14 residues. V lost 4 bases and J lost 4, with 13 bases in between. In DNA form, the CDR3 reads TGTGCCAGCAGCTCTAACAGGGTCTTCTATGGCTACACCTTC. This sequence encodes CASSSNRVFYGYTF.

In this sample, this clone turned up once. The V call is TRBV2, the J call TRBJ2-1; 11 bases are shared with TRBD2. The CDR3 sequence is 15 residues long. The V gene end was trimmed by 9 bases and the J gene end by 14 bases; junction bases not matched to a gene: 18. Germline values: CDR1 SNHLY, CDR2 FYNNEI. The CDR3 DNA reads TGTGCCAGGGGAGCTTACGGGACTAGCGGTGGGGAGGAGTTCTTC. Its translation: CARGAYGTSGGEEFF.

The CDR3 reads CASSQEGRGHEQYF. The CDR3 bases are TGCGCCAGCAGCCAAGAAGGACGGGGGCACGAGCAGTACTTC. The chain has TRBV4-1 and TRBJ2-7; D may match TRBD1 or TRBD2 (6 bases each). The CDR3 is 14 residues long. CDR1 and CDR2 (germline): MGHRA, YSYEKL. V lost 0 bases to trimming and J lost 5 bases, with 11 bases between them.

This clone was observed a few times. This chain uses TRBV7-2 with TRBJ2-7; no firm D call. V was shortened by 5 bases and J by 0 bases, with 14 bases between the two germline ends. CDR3 size: 15 residues. Germline CDR1 and CDR2: SGHTA and FQGNSA. The CDR3, as DNA: TGTGCCAGCAGCCTCGGCTGGGGTAACTCCTACGAGCAGTACTTC. This codes for CASSLGWGNSYEQYF.

The chain uses TRBV2 and TRBJ2-1, with TRBD2 matching 15 bases. This CDR3 comprises 19 residues. Germline V gene lookup returns CDR1 SNHLY and CDR2 FYNNEI. Trimming removed 7 bases from V and 7 bases from J; junction bases left unmatched: 17. The CDR3 spells CASNLRGLAGGPSGNEQFF. The CDR3, as DNA: TGTGCCAGCAACCTAAGAGGACTAGCGGGAGGGCCTAGTGGGAATGAGCAGTTCTTC.

The CDR3 region has the DNA TGTGCCAGCAGTGTGGCGGGAGACTACACAGATACGCAGTATTTT. As protein: CASSVAGDYTDTQYF. V usage is TRBV2 and J usage is TRBJ2-3, with 7 bases matching TRBD2. The CDR3 has 15 amino acids. J was trimmed by 2 bases and V by 4 bases; bases with no gene match: 6. The germline CDR1 and CDR2 sequences are SNHLY and FYNNEI. Filled out from reference TRBV2 and TRBJ2-3, the complete variable domain reads EPEVTQTPSHQVTQMGQEVILRCVPISNHLYFYWYRQILGQKVEFLVSFYNNEISEKSEIFDDQFSVERPDGSNFTLKIRSTKLEDSAMYFCASSVAGDYTDTQYFGPGTRLTVL.

This clone was counted between two and nine times. CDR3 residues: CASSRATTGEGGYTF. In nucleotides, the CDR3 is TGCGCCAGCAGCCGAGCCACGACAGGGGAAGGTGGCTACACCTTC. The chain is built from TRBV5-1 and TRBJ1-2, with 8 bases lining up with TRBD1. Germline V gene data show CDR1 as SGHRS and CDR2 as YFSETQ. The ends lost 4 bases at V and 7 bases at J; junction bases unmatched: 12. The CDR3 length is 15 residues. Complete variable domain (other parts from reference TRBV5-1 and TRBJ1-2): KAGVTQTPRYLIKTRGQQVTLSCSPISGHRSVSWYQQTPGQGLQFLFEYFSETQRNKGNFPGRFSGRQFSNSRSEMNVSTLELGDSALYLCASSRATTGEGGYTFGSGTRLTVV.

Comments on this clone: Other DNA sequences of this sample code for an identical CDR3. The V and J genes are TRBV20-1 and TRBJ2-7, with D uncertain. The CDR3 spans 11 residues. The V gene's germline CDR1 is DFQATT and CDR2 SNEGSKA (reference sequence). V gave up 5 bases and J gave up 5 bases, with 10 bases separating them. The chain's CDR3 is CSASLGDEQYF. CDR3 bases: TGCAGTGCTTCATTGGGTGACGAGCAGTACTTC.

Note on this clone: The same CDR3 is also encoded by other DNA sequences in this sample. The rearrangement joins TRBV5-1 to TRBJ1-1, with D unclear. The length of the CDR3 is 17 residues. Trimming cost V 4 bases and J 2 bases, with 21 bases left between them. The germline gives CDR1 SGHRS, CDR2 YFSETQ. CDR3 protein: CASSNPRREPANTEAFF. The CDR3 nucleotides read TGCGCCAGCAGCAACCCAAGACGGGAGCCGGCAAACACTGAAGCTTTCTTT.

This clone was recorded only once. A far bigger clonotype differs at one base, so this is likely a read error. This chain links TRBV5-1 with TRBJ1-3; the D is unclear. The germline V gene has CDR1 SGHRS and CDR2 YFSETQ. The CDR3 contains 15 residues. Trimming shortened V by 6 bases and J by 4 bases, and 17 bases separated the two germline ends. CDR3: CASILDVGSGNTIYF. CDR3 coding DNA: TGCGCCAGCATCCTCGATGTTGGGTCGGGAAACACCATATATTTT.

The CDR3 here is CASRKQGVLDQPQHF. The CDR3 DNA is TGTGCCAGCAGAAAGCAGGGGGTTCTAGATCAGCCCCAGCATTTT. J is TRBJ1-5 and V is TRBV28; TRBD1 matches 7 bases. From germline, CDR1 is MDHEN and CDR2 SYDVKM. This CDR3 spans 15 amino acids. Trimming cost V 6 bases and J 5 bases; bases outside gene matches: 10.

The CDR3 DNA follows: TGTGCCAGTACCACGACAGGTGCTGGTGGAAACACCATATATTTT. Translated, it gives CASTTTGAGGNTIYF. This chain links TRBV19 with TRBJ1-3; maybe TRBD1 (6 bases). This CDR3 is built from 15 residues. Trimming removed 7 bases from V and 3 bases from J, with 16 bases in between. Germline loops: CDR1 LNHDA, CDR2 SQIVND (reference sequence). Full variable domain (rest looked up from reference TRBV19 and TRBJ1-3): DGGITQSPKYLFRKEGQNVTLSCEQNLNHDAMYWYRQDPGQGLRLIYYSQIVNDFQKGDIAEGYSVSREKKESFPLTVTSAQKNPTAFYLCASTTTGAGGNTIYFGEGSWLTVV.

To note about this clone: This likely reflects a read error, since a far larger clone is one base away. This same CDR3 is encoded by further DNA sequences in the sample. The rearrangement joins TRBV30 to TRBJ2-2; TRBD2 matches 8 bases. After removal of 4 bases from V and 8 bases from J, the junction contained 27 bases not matched to a gene. The germline gives CDR1 GTSNPN, CDR2 SVGIG (reference sequence). There are 20 residues in the CDR3. In DNA, the CDR3 is TGTGCCTGGACCATGCGGGGGAAACTAGCGGAGCCGCTGAATACAGGGGAGCTGTTTTTT. Its translation is CAWTMRGKLAEPLNTGELFF.

The chain uses TRBV7-9 and TRBJ2-1, with 8 positions matching TRBD1. CDR1 is SEHNR, CDR2 FQNEAQ, per germline (reference sequence). After removal of 5 bases from V and 16 bases from J, the junction contained 7 bases not matched to a gene. This CDR3 is built from 11 residues. CDR3 coding DNA: TGTGCCAGCAGCCCCGGGACAGGTGCTTTCTTC. Translation gives CASSPGTGAFF.

This chain joins TRBV15 and TRBJ1-4; D might be TRBD1 (5 bases). Trimming shortened V by 5 bases and J by 5 bases, and 18 bases separated the two germline ends. Germline V gene sequence: CDR1 LNHNV, CDR2 YYDKDF (reference sequence). The CDR3 extends over 16 amino acids. CDR3 nucleotide sequence: TGTGCCACCAGCGGGATGCCCACCCGGGGGAATGAAAAACTGTTTTTT. Encoded protein: CATSGMPTRGNEKLFF.

This clone was found a few times. CDR3 protein: CASSVGRQLGAQYF. The CDR3 DNA reads TGTGCCAGCAGCGTAGGACGTCAATTAGGAGCCCAGTACTTC. V usage is TRBV9 and J usage is TRBJ2-5; D unclear. Germline V gene data show CDR1 as SGDLS and CDR2 as YYNGEE. V shed 0 bases and J shed 9 bases, with 15 bases lying between them. This CDR3 comprises 14 residues.

The chain couples TRBV7-3 to TRBJ1-5; a weak D match, TRBD1 (5 bases). The CDR3 has 14 amino acids. Trimming removed 7 bases from V and 0 bases from J, with 10 bases in between. The germline gives CDR1 SGHTA, CDR2 FQGTGA. The CDR3 sequence is CASTYRTSNQPQHF. The CDR3 DNA is TGTGCCAGCACCTACAGGACTAGCAATCAGCCCCAGCATTTT.

Points on this clone: A far larger clone is a single base away, which makes a read error likely. This chain uses TRBV30 with TRBJ1-2, with 8 nucleotides matching TRBD1. This CDR3 is 14 amino acids long. Germline lookup yields CDR1 GTSNPN and CDR2 SVGIG (reference sequence). V lost 0 bases and J lost 8; bases outside the gene matches: 8. CDR3 region: CAWSVEQGARGYTF. As DNA, the CDR3 is TGTGCCTGGAGTGTAGAGCAGGGGGCACGGGGCTACACCTTC.

This rearrangement joins TRBV5-6 to TRBJ1-3; D may be TRBD1 (5 bases). The germline V gene encodes CDR1 SGHDT and CDR2 YYEEEE. The V gene lost 4 bases and the J gene lost 0 bases, with 14 bases spanning the gap. The CDR3 sequence is 16 residues long. CDR3 in DNA: TGTGCCAGCAGCCTTAGCTTCGGGGGCTCTGGAAACACCATATATTTT. Translated, it gives CASSLSFGGSGNTIYF. The full variable domain, in which reference TRBV5-6 and TRBJ1-3 provide the parts outside the CDR3, is DAGVTQSPTHLIKTRGQQVTLRCSPKSGHDTVSWYQQALGQGPQFIFQYYEEEERQRGNFPDRFSGHQFPNYSSELNVNALLLGDSALYLCASSLSFGGSGNTIYFGEGSWLTVV.

J is TRBJ1-5 and V is TRBV21-1. TRBV21-1 is flagged as a pseudogene. The CDR3 is made up of 19 amino acids. The CDR3 nucleotides are TGTGCCAGCAGCAAAGTGCTTTTTTGGGGGGTGGAGAGTGATCAGCCCCAGCATTTT. Translated: CASSKVLFWGVESDQPQHF.

The chain has TRBV27 and TRBJ2-7, with 7 bases lining up with TRBD1. V lost 8 bases and J lost 6; bases outside the gene matches: 13. CDR1 is MNHEY, CDR2 SMNVEV, per germline (reference sequence). The CDR3 covers 14 residues. Here the CDR3 DNA reads TGTGCCAGCCAAAAATCCGACAGGGTCGGCGAGCAGTACTTC. Its translation: CASQKSDRVGEQYF.

This rearrangement joins TRBV19 to TRBJ2-7; the D is unclear. CDR3 length: 12 amino acids. Germline-derived CDR1 and CDR2 are LNHDA and SQIVND (reference sequence). V lost 1 base, J lost 5 bases, and 6 bases lay in between. CDR3 coding DNA: TGTGCCAGTAGTATAGCGGCTGACGAGCAGTACTTC. This translates into CASSIAADEQYF.

The rearrangement uses TRBV5-1 and TRBJ1-4; 8 bases map to TRBD1. From germline, CDR1 is SGHRS and CDR2 YFSETQ. The V and J ends lost 4 bases and 0 bases, in that order; junction bases with no gene match: 5. This CDR3 comprises 16 residues. DNA of the CDR3: TGCGCCAGCAGCAAAGGGACAGGCGCAACTAATGAAAAACTGTTTTTT. It encodes CASSKGTGATNEKLFF.